A selection of T cell receptor beta chains follows, all from one sample in a study of blood T cell repertoires in COVID-19. Clones were sequenced by immunoSEQ multiplex PCR, and TCRdb holds only the in-frame ones, with some missing. The top ten hold approximately 4.4% of the sample, which has 300,000 to 350,000 clones, around 85% seen once. Sequenced input: PBMCs or T cells enriched from blood (not recorded which). Every receptor here comes from a woman aged 40 to 50 with acute COVID-19. The CDR3 runs from the conserved cysteine through the conserved F or W. The order of the fields is J gene, V gene, CDR3 protein.

>TRBJ1-5|TRBV5-5
CASSPLGGAQPQHF
>TRBJ1-5|TRBV5-1
CASSLGTVNQPQHF
>TRBJ2-7|TRBV3-1/TRBV3-2
CASSQGMGAREQYF
>TRBJ1-2|TRBV5-4
CASSLPTGDVYGYTF
>TRBJ1-1|TRBV2
CASTTRSTEAFF
>TRBJ1-4|TRBV4-1
CASSPLRGGEINEKLFF
>TRBJ2-7|TRBV7-2
CASSSQLAGALYEQYF
>TRBJ2-7|TRBV10-2
CASSDYTGGRKSYEQYF
>TRBJ1-4|TRBV12-3/TRBV12-4
CATLGWDRAKLFF
>TRBJ1-5|TRBV28
CASSSRTKDRGQPQHF
>TRBJ2-1|TRBV5-4
CASSFGGRALENEQFF
>TRBJ1-2|TRBV4-2
CASSPDRDDGYTF
>TRBJ1-1|TRBV11-2
CASSFRAAKNTEAFF
>TRBJ1-1|TRBV4-2
CASSPQWGENTEAFF
>TRBJ1-2|TRBV5-1
CASSLGQPYYGYTF
>TRBJ2-7|TRBV7-2
CASARGGGGTSYEQYF
>TRBJ2-3|TRBV27
CASSFGVSTDTQYF
>TRBJ1-3|TRBV28
CASIPRVAGNTIYF
>TRBJ2-1|TRBV28
CASSPPAGQGANEQFF
>TRBJ2-5|TRBV5-1
CASSFGLAGGQETQYF
>TRBJ1-2|TRBV27
CASSSTGTGSGYTF
>TRBJ1-1|TRBV4-3
CASSHTWSGDATEAFF